This T cell receptor beta chain was retrieved from a study of technical replicates of blood from a few donors. V was trimmed by 0 bases and J by 5 bases, leaving 17 bases between them. This CDR3 contains 17 residues. Per the germline V gene, CDR1 is ENHRY and CDR2 is SYGVKD. Assay used: immunoSEQ multiplex PCR; TCRdb lists only in-frame clones, some missing. Of about 56,000 clones in the sample, around 96% were seen once. The sample consisted of PBMCs. This chain uses TRBV10-3 with TRBJ2-1, with D possibly matching TRBD2 (5 bases). The sequence was obtained from a human donor in good health. Some clones in this sample may be carry-over from other donors' samples. As DNA, the CDR3 is TGTGCCATCAGTGAGTCCATTGTCCGGGATAATGACAATGAGCAGTTCTTC. This codes for CAISESIVRDNDNEQFF.